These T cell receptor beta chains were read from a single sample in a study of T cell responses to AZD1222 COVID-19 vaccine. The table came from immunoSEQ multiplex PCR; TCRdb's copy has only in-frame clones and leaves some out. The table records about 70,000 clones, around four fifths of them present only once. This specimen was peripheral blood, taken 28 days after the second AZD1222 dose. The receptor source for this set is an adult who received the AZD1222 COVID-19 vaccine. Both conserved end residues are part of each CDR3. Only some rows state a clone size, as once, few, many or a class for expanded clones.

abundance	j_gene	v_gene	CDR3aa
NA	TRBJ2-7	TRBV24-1	CATRDRASSQSSYEQYF
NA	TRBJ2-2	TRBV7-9	CASSARGGWNTGELFF
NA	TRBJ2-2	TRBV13	CATSGGGDPTGELFF
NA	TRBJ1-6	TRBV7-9	CASSLGRNYNSPLHF
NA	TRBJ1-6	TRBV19	CASRFANSPLHF
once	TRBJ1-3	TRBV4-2	CASSLREPEAGNTIYF
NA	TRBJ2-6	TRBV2	CASSGVIPGANVLTF
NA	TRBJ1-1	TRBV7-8	CASSLRSSVTEAFF
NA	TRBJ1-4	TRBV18	CASSPSSNEKLFF
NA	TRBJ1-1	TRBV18	CASSPLGGADTEAFF
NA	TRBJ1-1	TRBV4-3	CARRPPGDGTEAFF
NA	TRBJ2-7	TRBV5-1	CASSETADAYEQYF
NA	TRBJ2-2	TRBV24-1	CATSESGGNTGELFF
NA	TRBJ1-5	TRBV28	CASSLRDRAGDQPQHF
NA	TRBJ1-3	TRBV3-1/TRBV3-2	CASSQAGTAGNTIYF